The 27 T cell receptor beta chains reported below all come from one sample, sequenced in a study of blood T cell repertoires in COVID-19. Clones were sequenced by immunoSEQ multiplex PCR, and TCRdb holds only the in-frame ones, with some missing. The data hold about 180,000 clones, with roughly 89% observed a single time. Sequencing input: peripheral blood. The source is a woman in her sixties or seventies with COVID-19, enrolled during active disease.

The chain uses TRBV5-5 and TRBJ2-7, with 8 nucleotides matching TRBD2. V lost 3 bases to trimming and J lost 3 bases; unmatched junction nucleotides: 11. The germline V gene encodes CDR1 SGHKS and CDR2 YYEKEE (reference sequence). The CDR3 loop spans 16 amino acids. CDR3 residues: CASSSVGAGGLYEQYF. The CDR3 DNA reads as TGTGCCAGCAGCTCGGTAGGGGCGGGAGGCCTCTACGAGCAGTACTTC.

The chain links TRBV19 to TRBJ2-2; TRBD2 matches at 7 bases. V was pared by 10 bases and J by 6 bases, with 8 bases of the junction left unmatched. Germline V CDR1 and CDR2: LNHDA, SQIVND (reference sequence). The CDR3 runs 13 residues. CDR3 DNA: TGTGCCATACCAGCGGGGATTCCCGGGGAGCTGTTTTTT. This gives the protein CAIPAGIPGELFF.

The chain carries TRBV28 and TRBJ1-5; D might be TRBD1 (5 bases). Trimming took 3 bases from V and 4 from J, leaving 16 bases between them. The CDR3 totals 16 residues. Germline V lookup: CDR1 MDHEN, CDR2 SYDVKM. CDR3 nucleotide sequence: TGTGCCAGCAGTTTTTCAGACAGCCATCCGAATCAGCCCCAGCATTTT. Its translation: CASSFSDSHPNQPQHF.

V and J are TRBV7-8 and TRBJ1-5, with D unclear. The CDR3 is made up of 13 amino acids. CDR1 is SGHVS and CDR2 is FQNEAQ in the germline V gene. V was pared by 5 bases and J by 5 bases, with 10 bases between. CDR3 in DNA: TGTGCCAGCAGCCGACTCGGGGATCAGCCCCAGCATTTT. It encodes CASSRLGDQPQHF.

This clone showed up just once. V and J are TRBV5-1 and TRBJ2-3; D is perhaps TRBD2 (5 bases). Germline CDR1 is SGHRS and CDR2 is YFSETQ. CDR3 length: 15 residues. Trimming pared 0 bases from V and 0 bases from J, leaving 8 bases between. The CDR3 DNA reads TGCGCCAGCAGCTTGGTCGGGATTAGCACAGATACGCAGTATTTT. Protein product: CASSLVGISTDTQYF.

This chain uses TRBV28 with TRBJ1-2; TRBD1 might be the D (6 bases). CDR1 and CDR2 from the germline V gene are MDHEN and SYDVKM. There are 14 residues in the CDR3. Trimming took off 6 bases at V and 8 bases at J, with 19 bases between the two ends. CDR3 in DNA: TGTGCCAGCAGGACCCAGGGGCGCGGGGGAGGCTACACCTTC. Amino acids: CASRTQGRGGGYTF.

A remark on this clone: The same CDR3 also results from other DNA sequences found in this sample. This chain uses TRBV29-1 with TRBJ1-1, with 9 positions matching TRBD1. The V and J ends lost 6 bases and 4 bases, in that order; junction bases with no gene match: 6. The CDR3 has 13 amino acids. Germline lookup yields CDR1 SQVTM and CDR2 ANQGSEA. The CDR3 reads CSVGGQGGTEAFF. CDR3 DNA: TGCAGCGTCGGGGGACAGGGCGGCACTGAAGCTTTCTTT.

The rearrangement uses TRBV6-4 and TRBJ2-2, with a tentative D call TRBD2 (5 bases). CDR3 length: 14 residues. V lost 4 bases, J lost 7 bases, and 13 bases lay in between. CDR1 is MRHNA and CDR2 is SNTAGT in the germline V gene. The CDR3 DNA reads TGTGCCAGCAGTGTTGAGGCTAGCAGCGGGGAGCTGTTTTTT. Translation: CASSVEASSGELFF.

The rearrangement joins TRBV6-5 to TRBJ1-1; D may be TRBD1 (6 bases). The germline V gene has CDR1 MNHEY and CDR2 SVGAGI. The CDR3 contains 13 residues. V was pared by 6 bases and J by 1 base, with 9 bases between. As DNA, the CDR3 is TGTGCCAGCAGCAACAGGGAGAACACTGAAGCTTTCTTT. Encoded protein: CASSNRENTEAFF.

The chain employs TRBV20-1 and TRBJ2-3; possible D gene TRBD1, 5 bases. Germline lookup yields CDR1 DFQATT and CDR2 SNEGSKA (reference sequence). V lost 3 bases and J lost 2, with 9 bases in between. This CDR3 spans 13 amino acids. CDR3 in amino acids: CSASQGLTDTQYF. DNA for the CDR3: TGCAGTGCTAGTCAGGGCCTCACAGATACGCAGTATTTT.

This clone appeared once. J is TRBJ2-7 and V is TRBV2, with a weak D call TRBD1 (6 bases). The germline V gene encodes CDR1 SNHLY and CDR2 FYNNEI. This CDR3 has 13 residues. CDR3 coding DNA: TGTGCTAGTGTTAGGGGGAGTTCCTACGAGCAGTACTTC. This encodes CASVRGSSYEQYF. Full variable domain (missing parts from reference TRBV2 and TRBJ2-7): EPEVTQTPSHQVTQMGQEVILRCVPISNHLYFYWYRQILGQKVEFLVSFYNNEISEKSEIFDDQFSVERPDGSNFTLKIRSTKLEDSAMYFCASVRGSSYEQYFGPGTRLTVT.

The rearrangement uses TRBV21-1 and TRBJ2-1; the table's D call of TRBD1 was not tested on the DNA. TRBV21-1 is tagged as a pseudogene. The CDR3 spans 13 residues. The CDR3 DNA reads TGTGCCAGCAGCAAAGCGCAGGCATTTGGGCAGTTCTTC. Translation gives CASSKAQAFGQFF.

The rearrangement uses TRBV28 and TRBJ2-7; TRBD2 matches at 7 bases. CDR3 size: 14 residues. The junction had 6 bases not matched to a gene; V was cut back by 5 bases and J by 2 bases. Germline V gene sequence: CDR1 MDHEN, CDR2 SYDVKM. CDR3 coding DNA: TGTGCCAGCAGTGACGAAGCGGGGACCTACGAGCAGTACTTC. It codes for CASSDEAGTYEQYF.

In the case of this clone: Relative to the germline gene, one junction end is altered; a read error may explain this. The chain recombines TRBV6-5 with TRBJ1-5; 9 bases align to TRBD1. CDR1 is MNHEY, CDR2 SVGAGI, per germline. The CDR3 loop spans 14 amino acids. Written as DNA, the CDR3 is TGTGCCAGCAGCCCCACAGGGGGCAACCAGCCCCAGCATTTT. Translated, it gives CASSPTGGNQPQHF.

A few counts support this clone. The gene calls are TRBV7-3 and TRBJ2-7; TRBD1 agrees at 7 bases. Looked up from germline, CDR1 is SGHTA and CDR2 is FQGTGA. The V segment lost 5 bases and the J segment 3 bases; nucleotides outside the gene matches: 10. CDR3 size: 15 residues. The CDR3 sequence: CASSPRAGGVYEQYF. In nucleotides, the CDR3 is TGTGCCAGCAGCCCCCGGGCAGGGGGTGTCTACGAGCAGTACTTC. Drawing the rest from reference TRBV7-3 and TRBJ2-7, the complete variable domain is GAGVSQTPSNKVTEKGKYVELRCDPISGHTALYWYRQSLGQGPEFLIYFQGTGAADDSGLPNDRFFAVRPEGSVSTLKIQRTERGDSAVYLCASSPRAGGVYEQYFGPGTRLTVT.

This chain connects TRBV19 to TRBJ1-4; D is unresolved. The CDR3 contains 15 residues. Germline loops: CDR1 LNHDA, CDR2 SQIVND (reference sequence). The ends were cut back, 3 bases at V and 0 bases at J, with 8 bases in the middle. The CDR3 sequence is CASSIFGATNEKLFF. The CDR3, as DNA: TGTGCCAGTAGTATTTTCGGGGCAACTAATGAAAAACTGTTTTTT.

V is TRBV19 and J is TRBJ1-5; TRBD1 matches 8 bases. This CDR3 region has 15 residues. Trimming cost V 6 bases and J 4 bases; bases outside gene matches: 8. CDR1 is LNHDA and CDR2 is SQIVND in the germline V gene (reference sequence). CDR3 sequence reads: CASSTGTGGNQPQHF. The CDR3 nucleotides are TGTGCCAGTAGCACCGGGACAGGAGGGAATCAGCCCCAGCATTTT.

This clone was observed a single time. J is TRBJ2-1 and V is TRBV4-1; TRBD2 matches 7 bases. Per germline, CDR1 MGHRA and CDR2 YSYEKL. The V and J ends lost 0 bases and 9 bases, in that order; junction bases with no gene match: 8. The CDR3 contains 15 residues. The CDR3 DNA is TGCGCCAGCAGCCAAGATGCTGCGGGAGTCCTTGAGCAGTTCTTC. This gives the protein CASSQDAAGVLEQFF.

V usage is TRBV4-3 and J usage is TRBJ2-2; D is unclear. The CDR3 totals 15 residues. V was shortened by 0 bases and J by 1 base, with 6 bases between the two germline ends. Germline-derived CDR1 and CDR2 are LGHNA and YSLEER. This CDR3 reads CASSQDPGNTGELFF. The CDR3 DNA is TGCGCCAGCAGCCAAGATCCGGGGAACACCGGGGAGCTGTTTTTT.

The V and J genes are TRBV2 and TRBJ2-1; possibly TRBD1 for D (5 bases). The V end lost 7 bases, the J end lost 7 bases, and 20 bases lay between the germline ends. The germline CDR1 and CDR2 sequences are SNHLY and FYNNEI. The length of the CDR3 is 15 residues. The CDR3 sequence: CASTQGFGEWNEQFF. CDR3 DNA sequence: TGTGCCAGCACCCAGGGTTTCGGAGAATGGAATGAGCAGTTCTTC.

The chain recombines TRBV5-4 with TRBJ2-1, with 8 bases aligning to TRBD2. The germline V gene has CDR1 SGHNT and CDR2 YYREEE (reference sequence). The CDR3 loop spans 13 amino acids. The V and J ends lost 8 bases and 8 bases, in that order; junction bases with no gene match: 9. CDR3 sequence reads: CASFREGQDEQFF. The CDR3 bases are TGTGCCAGTTTCCGGGAGGGCCAGGATGAGCAGTTCTTC.

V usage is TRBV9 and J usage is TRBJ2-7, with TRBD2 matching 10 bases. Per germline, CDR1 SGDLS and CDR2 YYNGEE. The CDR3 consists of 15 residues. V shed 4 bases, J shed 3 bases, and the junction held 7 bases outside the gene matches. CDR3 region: CASSPSGGADYEQYF. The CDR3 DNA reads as TGTGCCAGCAGCCCCAGCGGGGGGGCCGACTACGAGCAGTACTTC.

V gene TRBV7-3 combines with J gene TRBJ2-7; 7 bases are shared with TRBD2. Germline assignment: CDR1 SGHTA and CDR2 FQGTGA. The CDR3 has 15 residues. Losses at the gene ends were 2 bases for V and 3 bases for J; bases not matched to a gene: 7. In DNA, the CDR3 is TGTGCCAGCAGCTTAGGGGCGGGAGAGGGCTACGAGCAGTACTTC. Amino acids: CASSLGAGEGYEQYF.

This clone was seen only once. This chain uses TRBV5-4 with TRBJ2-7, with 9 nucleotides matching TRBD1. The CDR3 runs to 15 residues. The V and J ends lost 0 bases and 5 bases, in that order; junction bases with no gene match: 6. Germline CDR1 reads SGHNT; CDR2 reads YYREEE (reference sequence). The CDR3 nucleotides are TGTGCCAGCAGCTTGGTGGGGACAGGGCGACACGAGCAGTACTTC. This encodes CASSLVGTGRHEQYF.

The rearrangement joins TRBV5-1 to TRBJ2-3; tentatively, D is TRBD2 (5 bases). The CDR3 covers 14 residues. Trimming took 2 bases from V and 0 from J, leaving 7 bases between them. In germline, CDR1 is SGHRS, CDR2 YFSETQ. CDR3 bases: TGCGCCAGCAGCTTAGCGGATAGCACAGATACGCAGTATTTT. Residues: CASSLADSTDTQYF.

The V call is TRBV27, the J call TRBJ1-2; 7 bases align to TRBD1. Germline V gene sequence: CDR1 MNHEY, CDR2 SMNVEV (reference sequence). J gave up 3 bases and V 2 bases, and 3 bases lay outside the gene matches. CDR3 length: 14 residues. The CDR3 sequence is CASSLKGGDYGYTF. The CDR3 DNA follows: TGTGCCAGCAGTTTAAAAGGGGGCGACTATGGCTACACCTTC.

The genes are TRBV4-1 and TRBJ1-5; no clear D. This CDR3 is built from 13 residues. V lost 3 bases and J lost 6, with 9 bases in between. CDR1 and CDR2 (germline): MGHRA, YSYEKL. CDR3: CASSHTITQPQHF. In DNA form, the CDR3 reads TGCGCCAGCAGCCACACAATAACTCAGCCCCAGCATTTT.